This T cell receptor beta chain was sequenced during a study of T cell responses to AZD1222 COVID-19 vaccine. At the level of the study: Doses given second, at about 4 or about 12 weeks, were pooled.

The protocol was immunoSEQ multiplex PCR, while the TCRdb copy is restricted to in-frame clones and leaves out a portion. Altogether 150,000 to 160,000 clones are present, approximately 90% being singletons, with the ten largest covering about 1.7%. The CDR3 runs 14 residues. Germline assignment: CDR1 ENHRY and CDR2 SYGVKD. V lost 10 bases, J lost 0 bases, and 13 bases lay in between. This TCR was recovered from an adult in good health. Material: peripheral blood, obtained on day 0 of AZD1222 vaccination. This chain links TRBV10-3 with TRBJ1-3; D unresolved. CDR3 loop: CATTGPISGNTIYF. DNA of the CDR3: TGTGCCACCACGGGCCCGATCTCTGGAAACACCATATATTTT.